The next 23 T cell receptor beta chains were all read from a single sample in a study of T cell changes during pregnancy in multiple sclerosis (dated by TCRdb to between 2018 and 2020). The library was generated by the immunoSEQ multiplex PCR assay. TCRdb stores this immuneACCESS table with in-frame sequences only. Part of the clones is absent; in the studies checked, under half of the shortfall reflects unresolved V genes, and no reason is known for the rest. This sample has 55,000 to 80,000 clones in its table, and under 90% of those were observed once. The top ten hold over 7.5% of the sample. The source material was peripheral blood, sampled after pregnancy. These receptors all stem from a female donor in good health, enrolled as a control in a pregnancy study.

In its sample, this clone was seen once. The V and J genes are TRBV6-6 and TRBJ2-1, with 10 bases fitting TRBD2. Germline lookup yields CDR1 MNHNY and CDR2 SVGAGI (reference sequence). This CDR3 spans 16 amino acids. J lost 4 bases, V lost 4 bases, and 7 bases had no gene match. This CDR3 is CASSSASGRVYNEQFF. The CDR3 DNA sequence: TGTGCCAGCAGTTCGGCCAGCGGGAGGGTTTACAATGAGCAGTTCTTC.

The chain links TRBV9 to TRBJ1-4, with D possibly matching TRBD1 (5 bases). Trimming took 0 bases from V and 8 from J, leaving 14 bases between them. The CDR3 has 15 amino acids. CDR1 and CDR2 (germline): SGDLS, YYNGEE. In nucleotides, the CDR3 is TGTGCCAGCAGCGTAGGCTCCAGGGCAGGGGAAAAACTGTTTTTT. Its protein is CASSVGSRAGEKLFF.

The chain uses TRBV30 and TRBJ1-1, with 8 bases aligning to TRBD1. Unmatched junction bases numbered 4, after V lost 3 bases and J lost 1 base. CDR3 size: 14 residues. Germline values: CDR1 GTSNPN, CDR2 SVGIG (reference sequence). The CDR3 coding sequence is TGTGCCTGGAGGGGGACAGGCCGGAACACTGAAGCTTTCTTT. Its protein product is CAWRGTGRNTEAFF.

This chain joins TRBV5-1 and TRBJ2-7, with D perhaps matching TRBD1 (6 bases). The CDR3 totals 14 residues. Per the germline V gene, CDR1 is SGHRS and CDR2 is YFSETQ. Trimming stripped 3 bases from V and 2 bases from J, with 12 bases between. The CDR3 DNA reads as TGCGCCAGCAGCTCCAGACAGGAAACCTACGAGCAGTACTTC. Its protein product is CASSSRQETYEQYF.

In this sample, this clone turned up a few times. The rearrangement joins TRBV16 to TRBJ2-1, with D unclear. V lost 1 base and J 5 bases, leaving 9 bases between the germline ends. CDR3 length: 14 residues. In germline, CDR1 is KGHSY, CDR2 FQNENV. The CDR3, as DNA: TGTGCCAGCAGCCAATTCGGCGGCGACAATGAGCAGTTCTTC. As protein: CASSQFGGDNEQFF.

This chain links TRBV15 with TRBJ2-3; TRBD2 agrees at 10 bases. Germline trimming cut 4 bases from V and 0 bases from J; bases unmatched to any gene: 4. The CDR3 consists of 16 residues. Germline CDR1 is LNHNV and CDR2 is YYDKDF (reference sequence). The CDR3 protein is CATSTSLAGSTDTQYF. The DNA for the CDR3 is TGTGCCACCAGCACCTCACTAGCGGGAAGCACAGATACGCAGTATTTT.

In this sample, this clone turned up once. The chain couples TRBV7-7 to TRBJ2-5, with 15 bases aligning to TRBD2. CDR3 length: 17 amino acids. J was trimmed by 7 bases and V by 4 bases; bases with no gene match: 10. CDR1 SSHAT and CDR2 FNYEAQ come from the germline V gene (reference sequence). The DNA for the CDR3 is TGTGCCAGCAGCTCGGGACTAGCGGGAGGCCCCCCCGGGACCCAGTACTTC. This codes for CASSSGLAGGPPGTQYF.

The V gene is TRBV5-1, the J gene TRBJ2-5, with D maybe TRBD2 (5 bases). The CDR3 is made up of 14 amino acids. The germline V and J ends were trimmed by 4 bases and 2 bases, with 12 bases remaining between them. CDR1 and CDR2 (germline): SGHRS, YFSETQ. CDR3 nucleotides: TGCGCCAGCAGCCCCCGGGATATACAAGAGACCCAGTACTTC. Translating it yields CASSPRDIQETQYF.

This clone was detected once. The V gene is TRBV4-3, the J gene TRBJ2-2, with 10 bases that match TRBD2. The CDR3 has 16 residues. V was clipped by 0 bases and J by 6 bases; unmatched bases: 4. Germline CDR1 reads LGHNA; CDR2 reads YSLEER. The CDR3 DNA sequence: TGCGCCAGCAGCCAAGATAGGCTAGCGGGGGCCGGGGAGCTGTTTTTT. Protein product: CASSQDRLAGAGELFF.

This chain connects TRBV27 to TRBJ1-5, with a weak D call TRBD1 (6 bases). CDR3 length: 16 amino acids. Trimming removed 10 bases at V and 2 bases at J, with 21 bases between. Germline V gene sequence: CDR1 MNHEY, CDR2 SMNVEV (reference sequence). CDR3 loop: CATSSLQGHGNQPQHF. The CDR3 bases are TGTGCCACCAGCTCTCTGCAGGGACATGGCAATCAGCCCCAGCATTTT.

V gene TRBV29-1 combines with J gene TRBJ1-1; possibly TRBD1 for D (6 bases). Germline values: CDR1 SQVTM, CDR2 ANQGSEA. The germline V and J ends were trimmed by 6 bases and 0 bases, with 11 bases remaining between them. This CDR3 has 13 residues. Here the CDR3 DNA reads TGCAGCGTAGCACAGGGTATGAACACTGAAGCTTTCTTT. Translating gives CSVAQGMNTEAFF.

The chain links TRBV7-9 to TRBJ1-2; no clear D gene. Trimming removed 5 bases at V and 7 bases at J, with 17 bases between. The CDR3 contains 14 residues. Per germline, CDR1 SEHNR and CDR2 FQNEAQ (reference sequence). The CDR3 is CASSADRGTPGYTF. CDR3 bases: TGTGCCAGCAGCGCAGACCGGGGAACCCCTGGCTACACCTTC.

This rearrangement joins TRBV18 to TRBJ1-2; 7 bases line up with TRBD1. This CDR3 has 18 residues. Germline V gives CDR1 KGHSH, CDR2 LQKENI. J was trimmed by 2 bases and V by 2 bases; bases with no gene match: 14. This CDR3 reads CASSPKAGGTQENYGYTF. CDR3 nucleotides: TGTGCCAGCTCACCAAAGGCAGGGGGTACGCAGGAGAACTATGGCTACACCTTC.

This clone was observed once. V usage is TRBV29-1 and J usage is TRBJ2-5, with 11 bases lining up with TRBD1. CDR1 and CDR2 from the germline V gene are SQVTM and ANQGSEA. The V segment lost 7 bases and the J segment 4 bases; nucleotides outside the gene matches: 5. The length of the CDR3 is 13 residues. The CDR3 here is CSAGQGARETQYF. The DNA of the CDR3 is TGCAGCGCAGGACAGGGGGCACGAGAGACCCAGTACTTC. Combining the CDR3 with reference TRBV29-1 and TRBJ2-5 gives the whole variable domain SAVISQKPSRDICQRGTSLTIQCQVDSQVTMMFWYRQQPGQSLTLIATANQGSEATYESGFVIDKFPISRPNLTFSTLTVSNMSPEDSSIYLCSAGQGARETQYFGPGTRLLVL.

The chain recombines TRBV9 with TRBJ1-4; TRBD1 matches 7 bases. Losses at the gene ends were 4 bases for V and 0 bases for J; bases not matched to a gene: 3. Germline V lookup: CDR1 SGDLS, CDR2 YYNGEE. CDR3 length: 15 residues. The CDR3 sequence is CASSRGQATNEKLFF. The DNA of the CDR3 is TGTGCCAGCAGCCGTGGACAGGCAACTAATGAAAAACTGTTTTTT.

The CDR3 region is CATSTLAGTGNEQFF. CDR3 bases: TGTGCCACCAGCACACTAGCGGGGACGGGTAATGAGCAGTTCTTC. The gene calls are TRBV15 and TRBJ2-1, with TRBD2 matching over 10 bases. The junction had 7 bases not matched to a gene; V was cut back by 4 bases and J by 7 bases. The CDR3 runs 15 residues. The germline V gene encodes CDR1 LNHNV and CDR2 YYDKDF (reference sequence). Full variable domain (rest looked up from reference TRBV15 and TRBJ2-1): DAMVIQNPRYQVTQFGKPVTLSCSQTLNHNVMYWYQQKSSQAPKLLFHYYDKDFNNEADTPDNFQSRRPNTSFCFLDIRSPGLGDTAMYLCATSTLAGTGNEQFFGPGTRLTVL.

The gene calls are TRBV10-3 and TRBJ1-4; 9 bases are shared with TRBD1. From germline, CDR1 is ENHRY and CDR2 SYGVKD. V shed 2 bases and J 5 bases; nucleotides not matched to a gene: 3. The CDR3 extends over 15 amino acids. DNA of the CDR3: TGTGCCATCAGTGAGGTTGGACAGGGGAATGAAAAACTGTTTTTT. Translated: CAISEVGQGNEKLFF.

V is TRBV6-1 and J is TRBJ1-5, with 8 bases that match TRBD1. This CDR3 is built from 14 residues. The V gene end was trimmed by 1 base and the J gene end by 6 bases; junction bases not matched to a gene: 2. Per germline, CDR1 MNHNS and CDR2 SASEGT. The CDR3 here is CASSEDRGGQPQHF. As DNA, the CDR3 is TGTGCCAGCAGTGAAGACAGGGGGGGTCAGCCCCAGCATTTT.

The chain combines TRBV7-9 with TRBJ2-7, with D possibly being TRBD1 (6 bases). Germline lookup yields CDR1 SEHNR and CDR2 FQNEAQ (reference sequence). The CDR3 has 16 amino acids. With 5 bases removed from V and 4 bases from J, the gap between germline ends came to 21 bases. CDR3 loop: CASSLWSRTAVYEQYF. In nucleotides, the CDR3 is TGTGCCAGCAGCCTATGGAGCCGGACAGCCGTGTACGAGCAGTACTTC.

The chain couples TRBV28 to TRBJ2-7, with 10 bases identical to TRBD2. V shed 5 bases, J shed 3 bases, and the junction held 4 bases outside the gene matches. CDR1 is MDHEN, CDR2 SYDVKM, per germline. The length of the CDR3 is 14 residues. CDR3 nucleotides: TGTGCCAGCAGTGGGGGACTAGCGATCTACGAGCAGTACTTC. It codes for CASSGGLAIYEQYF.

The J gene is TRBJ1-2, the V gene TRBV7-6; D ambiguous. Germline lookup yields CDR1 SGHVS and CDR2 FNYEAQ. V was shortened by 1 base and J by 5 bases, with 8 bases between the two germline ends. This CDR3 is 13 amino acids long. DNA of the CDR3: TGTGCCAGCAGCTTAGATCGAGATTATGGCTACACCTTC. This codes for CASSLDRDYGYTF.

This chain joins TRBV6-5 and TRBJ2-7, with D possibly being TRBD2 (5 bases). V lost 0 bases to trimming and J lost 7 bases, with 16 bases between them. This CDR3 has 15 amino acids. Germline V gene sequence: CDR1 MNHEY, CDR2 SVGAGI. The CDR3 nucleotides are TGTGCCAGCAGTTACTCCGAGGGATATCTGACTGAGCAGTACTTC. It yields the protein CASSYSEGYLTEQYF.

This clone has a single count. The V gene is TRBV19, the J gene TRBJ1-2, with D possibly matching TRBD1 (6 bases). The germline V gene encodes CDR1 LNHDA and CDR2 SQIVND (reference sequence). V lost 10 bases and J lost 6, with 24 bases in between. This CDR3 contains 15 residues. In nucleotides, the CDR3 is TGTGCCACCTCAATGATAACAGGGAAGGGCGATGGCTACACCTTC. Translated, it gives CATSMITGKGDGYTF. The entire variable domain, with the rest obtained from reference TRBV19 and TRBJ1-2, is as follows: DGGITQSPKYLFRKEGQNVTLSCEQNLNHDAMYWYRQDPGQGLRLIYYSQIVNDFQKGDIAEGYSVSREKKESFPLTVTSAQKNPTAFYLCATSMITGKGDGYTFGSGTRLTVV.